The rows below give T cell receptor beta chains drawn from one sample of a study of T cells in Graves' hyperthyroidism and ophthalmopathy. TCRdb fed the multiplex PCR reads into MiXCR, producing one record per CDR3 protein. The sample shows hundreds of thousands of distinct CDR3 sequences, around 13% of them seen only once. Sequencing was done on a sample of blood. Receptors were obtained from a woman between 45 and 65 years old with Graves' ophthalmopathy. CDR3s include the opening cysteine and the closing phenylalanine or tryptophan. D genes are given only for firm matches. Size is omitted from some rows. Given values are once, few, many or a class for expanded clones.

CASSTLAGQYNEQFF TGTGCCAGCAGCACACTAGCGGGACAATACAATGAGCAGTTCTTC TRBJ2-1 NA TRBV11-3 TRBD2
CAWSTGGALINQPQHF TGTGCCTGGAGTACTGGGGGGGCACTTATCAATCAGCCCCAGCATTTT TRBJ1-5 many TRBV30 NA
CAVKEKPYNEQFF TGTGCCGTTAAAGAAAAGCCCTACAATGAGCAGTTCTTC TRBJ2-1 many TRBV6-1 NA
CASRSGQGSNYGYTF TGCGCCAGCAGATCCGGACAGGGGAGTAACTATGGCTACACCTTC TRBJ1-2 many TRBV5-1 TRBD1
CASSPVPRGGADQPQHF TGCGCCAGCAGCCCCGTGCCGAGAGGGGGCGCAGACCAGCCCCAGCATTTT TRBJ1-5 NA TRBV5-1 TRBD1
CASSSTSFFGYNEQFF TGTGCCAGCAGTTCCACTAGCTTTTTTGGTTACAATGAGCAGTTCTTC TRBJ2-1 many TRBV28 NA
CASSLSGTPIGELFF TGTGCCAGCAGCCTATCCGGGACTCCTATCGGGGAGCTGTTTTTT TRBJ2-2 many TRBV11-2 NA
CASSRGTAEQYF TGTGCCAGCAGTCGAGGGACGGCCGAGCAGTACTTC TRBJ2-7 NA TRBV6-1 NA
CATKTGGTDTQYF TGTGCCACCAAGACTGGCGGTACAGATACGCAGTATTTT TRBJ2-3 NA TRBV6-2/TRBV6-3 NA
CASISSGTGPPEQYF TGTGCCAGCATCTCCTCCGGGACAGGTCCTCCCGAGCAGTACTTC TRBJ2-7 many TRBV6-1 TRBD1
CSARAGRSGWETQYF TGCAGTGCTAGAGCGGGACGCTCCGGCTGGGAGACCCAGTACTTC TRBJ2-5 many TRBV20-1 NA
CATERLAGGTGELFF TGTGCCACCGAGCGGCTAGCGGGAGGTACCGGGGAGCTGTTTTTT TRBJ2-2 NA TRBV19 TRBD2
CSVRNAEAVVNGYTF TGCAGTGTTCGTAACGCCGAGGCAGTAGTGAATGGCTACACCTTC TRBJ1-2 few TRBV20-1 NA
CSASGTVNTEAFF TGCAGTGCTAGTGGGACAGTGAACACTGAAGCTTTCTTT TRBJ1-1 many TRBV20-1 TRBD1
CASSTPLRRTEAFF TGTGCCAGTAGTACGCCACTAAGGAGGACTGAAGCTTTCTTT TRBJ1-1 few TRBV19 NA
CASSPITGTGMDIQYF TGTGCCAGCAGCCCTATTACCGGGACAGGGATGGACATTCAGTACTTC TRBJ2-4 many TRBV28 TRBD1
CASSLGWRWDEKLFF TGTGCCAGCAGCTTAGGATGGCGCTGGGATGAAAAACTGTTTTTT TRBJ1-4 many TRBV7-9 NA
CASSGSTGVGNTIYF TGTGCCAGCAGCGGCTCGACAGGGGTTGGAAACACCATATATTTT TRBJ1-3 NA TRBV7-2 TRBD1
CASSLTGPYSEQFF TGTGCCAGCAGTTTGACAGGGCCCTACAGTGAGCAGTTCTTC TRBJ2-1 many TRBV28 TRBD1
CASRLPGQGISHTF TGTGCCAGCAGACTACCGGGACAGGGTATTAGTCACACCTTC TRBJ1-2 many TRBV28 TRBD1
CASSLILARTDTQYF TGTGCCAGCAGTTTAATTCTAGCGCGCACAGATACGCAGTATTTT TRBJ2-3 many TRBV12-3/TRBV12-4 NA
CASSLIRAGGPYNEQFF TGTGCCAGCAGCTTGATAAGAGCGGGAGGGCCCTACAATGAGCAGTTCTTC TRBJ2-1 NA TRBV7-9 TRBD2
CAWRNRANTEALF TGTGCCTGGAGAAACAGGGCGAACACTGAAGCTCTCTTT TRBJ1-1 NA TRBV30 NA
CASSGPGREKLFF TGTGCCAGTAGTGGACCAGGGAGAGAAAAACTGTTTTTT TRBJ1-4 few TRBV19 NA
CASSSASTTPAQYF TGTGCCAGCAGTTCAGCGTCCACAACCCCCGCGCAGTACTTC TRBJ2-7 few TRBV27 NA
CASSQGPAGDYEQYF TGTGCCAGCAGCCAAGGACCAGCGGGGGACTACGAGCAGTACTTC TRBJ2-7 many TRBV3-1 TRBD2
CASIITNTEAFF TGTGCCAGCATCATCACGAACACTGAAGCTTTCTTT TRBJ1-1 many TRBV2 NA
CASSPARRYTDTQYF TGTGCCAGCAGCCCAGCTAGGCGCTACACAGATACGCAGTATTTT TRBJ2-3 few TRBV4-2 NA
CASSRAAPPGQETQYF TGTGCCAGCAGTCGCGCGGCTCCCCCGGGACAAGAGACCCAGTACTTC TRBJ2-5 many TRBV6-1 NA
CASSRNRAGNTIYF TGTGCCAGCAGCCGCAACAGGGCTGGAAACACCATATATTTT TRBJ1-3 NA TRBV3-1 NA
CASSLGLAAFEQYF TGTGCCAGCAGCTTGGGACTAGCGGCCTTCGAGCAGTACTTC TRBJ2-7 NA TRBV7-9 TRBD2
CSVVGSGFTEAFF TGCAGCGTTGTGGGGTCGGGGTTCACTGAAGCTTTCTTT TRBJ1-1 many TRBV29-1 NA
CASSVPGQGSHGYTF TGTGCCAGCAGTGTCCCGGGACAGGGATCGCATGGCTACACCTTC TRBJ1-2 many TRBV12-3/TRBV12-4 TRBD1
CASSYPRGEQFF TGTGCCAGCAGTTACCCCAGAGGTGAGCAGTTCTTC TRBJ2-1 NA TRBV6-5 NA
CASSQDSGLPETQYF TGTGCCAGCAGCCAGGACAGCGGACTCCCTGAAACCCAGTACTTC TRBJ2-5 few TRBV14 NA
CASSPLSGQVPTASGNTIYF TGTGCCAGCTCACCACTATCTGGACAGGTTCCTACAGCGTCTGGAAACACCATATATTTT TRBJ1-3 NA TRBV18 TRBD1
CASSPPDEGLTEAFF TGTGCCAGCAGCCCCCCCGACGAGGGGCTCACTGAAGCTTTCTTT TRBJ1-1 many TRBV9 NA
CAISEVRGPNYEQYF TGTGCCATCAGTGAGGTTCGGGGGCCCAACTACGAGCAGTACTTC TRBJ2-7 few TRBV10-3 NA
CASSQQATNEKLFF TGTGCCAGCAGCCAACAAGCAACTAATGAAAAACTGTTTTTT TRBJ1-4 many TRBV7-2 NA
CSASKGLGNSPLHF TGCAGTGCCTCTAAGGGGCTCGGGAATTCACCCCTCCACTTT TRBJ1-6 NA TRBV20-1 NA
CASSSISHSPLHF TGTGCCAGCAGTTCTATCTCGCATTCACCCCTCCACTTT TRBJ1-6 few TRBV25-1 NA
CASSLAGTQDYNEQFF TGTGCCAGCAGCTTAGCCGGGACTCAGGACTACAATGAGCAGTTCTTC TRBJ2-1 many TRBV11-3 NA